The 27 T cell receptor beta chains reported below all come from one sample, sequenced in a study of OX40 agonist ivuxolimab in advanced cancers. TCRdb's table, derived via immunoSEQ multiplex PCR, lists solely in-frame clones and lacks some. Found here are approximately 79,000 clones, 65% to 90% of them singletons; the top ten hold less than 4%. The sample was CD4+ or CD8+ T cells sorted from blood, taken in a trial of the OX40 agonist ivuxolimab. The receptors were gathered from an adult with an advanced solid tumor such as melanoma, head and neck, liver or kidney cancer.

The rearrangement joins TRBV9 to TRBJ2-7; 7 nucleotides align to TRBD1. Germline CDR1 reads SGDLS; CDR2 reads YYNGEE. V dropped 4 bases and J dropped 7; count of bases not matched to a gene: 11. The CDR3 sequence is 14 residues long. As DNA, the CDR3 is TGTGCCAGCAGCACAGACAGACAGGGACAAGAGCAGTACTTC. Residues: CASSTDRQGQEQYF.

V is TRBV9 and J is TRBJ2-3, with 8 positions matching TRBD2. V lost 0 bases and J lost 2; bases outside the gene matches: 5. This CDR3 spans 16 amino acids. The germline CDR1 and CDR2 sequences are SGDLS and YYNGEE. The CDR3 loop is CASSVEAGGPTDTQYF. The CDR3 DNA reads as TGTGCCAGCAGCGTAGAGGCGGGGGGCCCCACAGATACGCAGTATTTT. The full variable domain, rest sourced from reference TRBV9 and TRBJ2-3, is DSGVTQTPKHLITATGQRVTLRCSPRSGDLSVYWYQQSLDQGLQFLIQYYNGEERAKGNILERFSAQQFPDLHSELNLSSLELGDSALYFCASSVEAGGPTDTQYFGPGTRLTVL.

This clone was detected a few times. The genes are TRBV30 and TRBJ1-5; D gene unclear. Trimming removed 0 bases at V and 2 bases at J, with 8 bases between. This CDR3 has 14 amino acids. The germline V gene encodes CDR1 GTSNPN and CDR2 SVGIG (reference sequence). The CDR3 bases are TGTGCCTGGAGTGTGGGTATGGGCAATCAGCCCCAGCATTTT. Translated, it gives CAWSVGMGNQPQHF. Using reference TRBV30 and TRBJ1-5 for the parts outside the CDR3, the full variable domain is SQTIHQWPATLVQPVGSPLSLECTVEGTSNPNLYWYRQAAGRGLQLLFYSVGIGQISSEVPQNLSASRPQDRQFILSSKKLLLSDSGFYLCAWSVGMGNQPQHFGDGTRLSIL.

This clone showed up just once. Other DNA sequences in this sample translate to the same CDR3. For the CDR3, the DNA is TGTGCCAGCAGCTTAGAGACAGGGGGTTATAATTCACCCCTCCACTTT. The encoded protein is CASSLETGGYNSPLHF. This sequence joins TRBV11-2 and TRBJ1-6, with 9 bases matching TRBD1. The CDR3 spans 16 residues. The junction had 1 base not matched to a gene; V was cut back by 0 bases and J by 4 bases. Germline V gene data show CDR1 as SGHAT and CDR2 as FQNNGV.

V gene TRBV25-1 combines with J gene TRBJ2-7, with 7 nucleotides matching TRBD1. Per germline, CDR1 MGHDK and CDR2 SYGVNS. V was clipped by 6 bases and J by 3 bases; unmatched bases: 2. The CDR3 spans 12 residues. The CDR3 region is CASRGQIYEQYF. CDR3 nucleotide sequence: TGTGCCAGCAGGGGACAGATCTACGAGCAGTACTTC.

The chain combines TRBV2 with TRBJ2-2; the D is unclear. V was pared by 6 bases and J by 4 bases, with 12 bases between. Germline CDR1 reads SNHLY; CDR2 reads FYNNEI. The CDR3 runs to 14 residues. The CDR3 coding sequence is TGTGCCAGCAGGGCGGACCAACGCACCGGGGAGCTGTTTTTT. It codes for CASRADQRTGELFF. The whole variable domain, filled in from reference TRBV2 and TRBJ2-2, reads EPEVTQTPSHQVTQMGQEVILRCVPISNHLYFYWYRQILGQKVEFLVSFYNNEISEKSEIFDDQFSVERPDGSNFTLKIRSTKLEDSAMYFCASRADQRTGELFFGEGSRLTVL.

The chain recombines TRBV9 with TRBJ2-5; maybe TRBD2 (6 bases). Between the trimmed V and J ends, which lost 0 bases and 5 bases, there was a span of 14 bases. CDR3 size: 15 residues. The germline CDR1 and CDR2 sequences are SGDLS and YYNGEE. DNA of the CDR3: TGTGCCAGCAGCGTAGATTCGTCTAGCGCGGAGACCCAGTACTTC. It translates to CASSVDSSSAETQYF.

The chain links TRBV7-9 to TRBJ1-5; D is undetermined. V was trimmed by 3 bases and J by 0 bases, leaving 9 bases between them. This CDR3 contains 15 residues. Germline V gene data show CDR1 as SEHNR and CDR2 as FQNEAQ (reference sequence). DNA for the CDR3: TGTGCCAGCAGCTTTAGTGGACTTAGCAATCAGCCCCAGCATTTT. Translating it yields CASSFSGLSNQPQHF.

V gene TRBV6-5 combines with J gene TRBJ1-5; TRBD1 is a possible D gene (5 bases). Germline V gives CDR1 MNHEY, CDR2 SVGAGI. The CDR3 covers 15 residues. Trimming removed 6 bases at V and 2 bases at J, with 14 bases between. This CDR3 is CASSLGALGNQPQHF. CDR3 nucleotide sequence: TGTGCCAGCAGCCTCGGGGCTCTGGGCAATCAGCCCCAGCATTTT.

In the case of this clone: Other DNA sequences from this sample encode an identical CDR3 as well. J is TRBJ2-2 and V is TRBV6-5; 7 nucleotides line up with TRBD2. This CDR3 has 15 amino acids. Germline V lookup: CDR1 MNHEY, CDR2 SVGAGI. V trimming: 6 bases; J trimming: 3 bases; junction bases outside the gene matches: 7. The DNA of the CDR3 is TGTGCCAGCAGACGACTAGCAACGGACACCGGGGAGCTGTTTTTT. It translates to CASRRLATDTGELFF.

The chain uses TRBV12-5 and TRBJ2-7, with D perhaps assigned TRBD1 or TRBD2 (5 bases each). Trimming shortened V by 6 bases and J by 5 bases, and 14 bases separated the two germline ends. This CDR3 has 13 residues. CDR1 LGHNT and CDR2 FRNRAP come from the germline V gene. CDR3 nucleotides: TGTGCTAGTGGGCCGTCAGGGACCCACGAGCAGTACTTC. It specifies CASGPSGTHEQYF.

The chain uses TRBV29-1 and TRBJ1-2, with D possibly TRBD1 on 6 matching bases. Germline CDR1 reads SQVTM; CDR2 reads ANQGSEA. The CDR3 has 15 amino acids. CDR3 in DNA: TGCAGTGATTCACTTACCGGGACAACCAACTATGGCTACACCTTC. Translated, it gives CSDSLTGTTNYGYTF.

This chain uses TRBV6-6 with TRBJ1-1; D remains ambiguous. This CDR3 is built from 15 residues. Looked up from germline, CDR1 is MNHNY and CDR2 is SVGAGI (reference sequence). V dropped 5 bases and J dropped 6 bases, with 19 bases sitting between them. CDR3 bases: TGTGCCAGCAGTGACCCAGTCGGTGTCTTAGCTGAAGCTTTCTTT. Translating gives CASSDPVGVLAEAFF.

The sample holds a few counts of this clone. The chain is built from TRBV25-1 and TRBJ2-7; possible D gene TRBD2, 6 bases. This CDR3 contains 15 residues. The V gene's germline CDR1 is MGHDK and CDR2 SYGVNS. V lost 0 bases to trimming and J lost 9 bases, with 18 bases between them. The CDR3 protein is CASSEYGGFGSGQYF. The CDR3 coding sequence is TGTGCCAGCAGTGAATATGGGGGGTTTGGGTCTGGGCAGTACTTC.

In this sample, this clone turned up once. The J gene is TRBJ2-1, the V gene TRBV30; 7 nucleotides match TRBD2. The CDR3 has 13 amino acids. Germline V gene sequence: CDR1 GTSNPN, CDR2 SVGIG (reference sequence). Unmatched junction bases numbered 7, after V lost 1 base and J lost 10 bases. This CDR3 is CAWSGGGGYEQFF. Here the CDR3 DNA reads TGTGCCTGGAGTGGGGGCGGGGGATACGAGCAGTTCTTC. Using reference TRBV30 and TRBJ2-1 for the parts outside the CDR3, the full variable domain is SQTIHQWPATLVQPVGSPLSLECTVEGTSNPNLYWYRQAAGRGLQLLFYSVGIGQISSEVPQNLSASRPQDRQFILSSKKLLLSDSGFYLCAWSGGGGYEQFFGPGTRLTVL.

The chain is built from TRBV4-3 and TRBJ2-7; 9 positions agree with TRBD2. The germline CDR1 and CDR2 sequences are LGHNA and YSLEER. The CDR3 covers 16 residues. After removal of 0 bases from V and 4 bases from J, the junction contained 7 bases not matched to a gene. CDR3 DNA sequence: TGCGCCAGCAGCCAAGAGCTCCTAGCGGGAAGGTACGAGCAGTACTTC. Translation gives CASSQELLAGRYEQYF.

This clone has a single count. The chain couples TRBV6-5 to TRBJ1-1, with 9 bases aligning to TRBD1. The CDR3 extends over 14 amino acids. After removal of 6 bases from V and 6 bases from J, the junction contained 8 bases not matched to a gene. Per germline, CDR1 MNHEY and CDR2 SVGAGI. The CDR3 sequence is CASSQTGGKPEAFF. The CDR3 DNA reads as TGTGCCAGCAGCCAGACAGGGGGTAAGCCTGAAGCTTTCTTT.

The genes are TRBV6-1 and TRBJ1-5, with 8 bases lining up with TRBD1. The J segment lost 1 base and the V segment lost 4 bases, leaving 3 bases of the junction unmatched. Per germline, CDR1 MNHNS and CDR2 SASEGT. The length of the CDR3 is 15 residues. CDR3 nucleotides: TGTGCCAGCAGTGCAGACAGGGGAAGCAATCAGCCCCAGCATTTT. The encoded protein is CASSADRGSNQPQHF.

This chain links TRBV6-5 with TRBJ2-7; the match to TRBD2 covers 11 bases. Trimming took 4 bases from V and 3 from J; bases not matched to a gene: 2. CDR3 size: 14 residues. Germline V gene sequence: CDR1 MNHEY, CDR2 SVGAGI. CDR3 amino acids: CASSSGTSGYEQYF. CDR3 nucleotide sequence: TGTGCCAGCAGTTCCGGGACTAGCGGCTACGAGCAGTACTTC.

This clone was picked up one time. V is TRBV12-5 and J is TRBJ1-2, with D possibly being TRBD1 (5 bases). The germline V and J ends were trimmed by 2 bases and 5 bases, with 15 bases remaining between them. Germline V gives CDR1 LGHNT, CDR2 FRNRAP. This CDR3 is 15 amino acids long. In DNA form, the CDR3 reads TGTGCTAGTGGTTTGAGGGGAGGCGTGGAGTATGGCTACACCTTC. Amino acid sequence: CASGLRGGVEYGYTF.

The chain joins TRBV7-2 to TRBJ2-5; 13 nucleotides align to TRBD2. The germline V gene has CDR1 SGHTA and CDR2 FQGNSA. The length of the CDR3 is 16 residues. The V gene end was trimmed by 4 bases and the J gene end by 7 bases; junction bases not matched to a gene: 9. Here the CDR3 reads CASSSQGTSGKATQYF. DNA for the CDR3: TGTGCCAGCAGCTCCCAGGGGACTAGCGGGAAGGCGACCCAGTACTTC.

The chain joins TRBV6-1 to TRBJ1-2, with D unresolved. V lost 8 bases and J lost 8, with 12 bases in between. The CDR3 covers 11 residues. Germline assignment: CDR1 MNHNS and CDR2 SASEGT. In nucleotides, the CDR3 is TGTGCCAGCGTTATGACGGGAGGCTACACCTTC. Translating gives CASVMTGGYTF.

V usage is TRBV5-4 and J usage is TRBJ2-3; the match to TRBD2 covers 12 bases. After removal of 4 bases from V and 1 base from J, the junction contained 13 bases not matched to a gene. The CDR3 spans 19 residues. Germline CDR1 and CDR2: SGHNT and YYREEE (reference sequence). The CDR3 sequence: CASSPGGLAGGPGTDTQYF. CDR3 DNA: TGTGCCAGCAGCCCAGGGGGGCTAGCGGGAGGGCCGGGCACAGATACGCAGTATTTT.

The CDR3 DNA follows: TGTGCCAGTAGTAGGGTCCCCTGGAGGGGGCGGGTAGGGACTGAAGCTTTCTTT. Translation gives CASSRVPWRGRVGTEAFF. The genes are TRBV19 and TRBJ1-1; 7 nucleotides agree with TRBD1. In germline, CDR1 is LNHDA, CDR2 SQIVND (reference sequence). Germline trimming cut 4 bases from V and 5 bases from J; bases unmatched to any gene: 19. This CDR3 has 18 amino acids.

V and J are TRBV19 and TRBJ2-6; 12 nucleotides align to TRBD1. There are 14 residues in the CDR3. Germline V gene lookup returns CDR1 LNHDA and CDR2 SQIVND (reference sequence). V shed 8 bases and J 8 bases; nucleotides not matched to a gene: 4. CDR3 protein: CASWGQGAPNVLTF. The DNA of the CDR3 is TGTGCCAGTTGGGGACAGGGGGCTCCCAACGTCCTGACTTTC.

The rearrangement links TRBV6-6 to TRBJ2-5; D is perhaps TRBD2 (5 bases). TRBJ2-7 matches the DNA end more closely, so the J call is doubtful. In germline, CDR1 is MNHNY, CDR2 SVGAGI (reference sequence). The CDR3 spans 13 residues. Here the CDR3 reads CASSYLQGSEQYF. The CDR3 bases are TGTGCCAGCAGTTACCTCCAAGGGAGCGAGCAGTACTTC.

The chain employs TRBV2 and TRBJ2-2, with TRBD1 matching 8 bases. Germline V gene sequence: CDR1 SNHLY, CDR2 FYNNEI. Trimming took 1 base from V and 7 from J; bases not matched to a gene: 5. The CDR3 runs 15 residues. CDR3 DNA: TGTGCCAGCAGTGAAGGCAGGGGGCTGGGCGGGGAGCTGTTTTTT. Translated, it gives CASSEGRGLGGELFF.